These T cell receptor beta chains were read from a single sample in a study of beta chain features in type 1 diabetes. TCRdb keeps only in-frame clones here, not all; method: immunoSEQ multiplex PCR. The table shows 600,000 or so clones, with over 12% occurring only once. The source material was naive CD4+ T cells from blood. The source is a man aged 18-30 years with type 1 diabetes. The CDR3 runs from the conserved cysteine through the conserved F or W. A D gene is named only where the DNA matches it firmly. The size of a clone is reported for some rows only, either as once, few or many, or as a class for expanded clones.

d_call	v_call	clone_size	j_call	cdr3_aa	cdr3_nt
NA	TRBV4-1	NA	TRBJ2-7	CASSQDRGAGTYEQYF	TGCGCCAGCAGCCAAGATCGGGGGGCGGGGACCTACGAGCAGTACTTC
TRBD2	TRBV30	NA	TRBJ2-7	CAWRLRGSTYEQYF	TGTGCCTGGAGGCTCCGCGGGAGTACCTACGAGCAGTACTTC
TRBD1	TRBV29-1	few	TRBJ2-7	CSVGDRVYEQYF	TGCAGCGTTGGGGACAGGGTATACGAGCAGTACTTC
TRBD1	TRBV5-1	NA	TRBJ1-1	CASSGQVNTEAFF	TGCGCCAGCAGCGGACAGGTGAACACTGAAGCTTTCTTT
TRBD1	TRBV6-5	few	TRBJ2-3	CASSPRGQGTDTQYF	TGTGCCAGCAGCCCCCGGGGACAGGGCACAGATACGCAGTATTTT
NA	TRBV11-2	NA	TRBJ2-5	CASSLDLGETQYF	TGTGCCAGCAGCTTAGATCTCGGGGAGACCCAGTACTTC
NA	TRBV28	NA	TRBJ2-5	CASSFRDWAKETQYF	TGTGCCAGCAGTTTCCGGGACTGGGCCAAAGAGACCCAGTACTTC
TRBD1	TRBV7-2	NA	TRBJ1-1	CASSLVHRGGTEAFF	TGTGCCAGCAGCTTAGTACACAGGGGAGGGACTGAAGCTTTCTTT
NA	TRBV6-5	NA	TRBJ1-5	CASSPPGGIQPQHF	TGTGCCAGCAGCCCCCCCGGGGGAATCCAGCCCCAGCATTTT
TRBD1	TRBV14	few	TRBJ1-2	CASSSRTGNYGYTF	TGTGCCAGCAGCAGCCGGACAGGCAACTATGGCTACACCTTC
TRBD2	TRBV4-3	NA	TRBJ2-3	CASSPGLAGGDTQYF	TGCGCCAGCAGCCCGGGACTAGCGGGGGGAGATACGCAGTATTTT
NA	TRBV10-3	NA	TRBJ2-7	CAISDEVRSSYEQYF	TGTGCCATCAGTGATGAGGTCCGAAGCTCCTACGAGCAGTACTTC
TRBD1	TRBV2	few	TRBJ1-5	CASSDETGGQPQHF	TGTGCCAGCAGTGATGAAACAGGGGGTCAGCCCCAGCATTTT